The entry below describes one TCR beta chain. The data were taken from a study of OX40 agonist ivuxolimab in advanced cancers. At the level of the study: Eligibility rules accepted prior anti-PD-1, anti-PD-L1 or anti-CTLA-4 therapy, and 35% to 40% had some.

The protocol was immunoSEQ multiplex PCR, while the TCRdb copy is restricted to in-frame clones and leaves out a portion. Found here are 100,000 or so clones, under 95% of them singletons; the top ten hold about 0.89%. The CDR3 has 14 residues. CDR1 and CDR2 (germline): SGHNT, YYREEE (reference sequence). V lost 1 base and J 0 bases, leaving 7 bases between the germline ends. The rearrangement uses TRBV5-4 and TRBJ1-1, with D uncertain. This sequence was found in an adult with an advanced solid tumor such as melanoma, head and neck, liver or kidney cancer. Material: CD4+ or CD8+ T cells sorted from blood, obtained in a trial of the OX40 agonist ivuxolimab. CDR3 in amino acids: CASSLTAMNTEAFF. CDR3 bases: TGTGCCAGCAGCTTGACAGCTATGAACACTGAAGCTTTCTTT. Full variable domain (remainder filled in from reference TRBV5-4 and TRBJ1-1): ETGVTQSPTHLIKTRGQQVTLRCSSQSGHNTVSWYQQALGQGPQFIFQYYREEENGRGNFPPRFSGLQFPNYSSELNVNALELDDSALYLCASSLTAMNTEAFFGQGTRLTVV.